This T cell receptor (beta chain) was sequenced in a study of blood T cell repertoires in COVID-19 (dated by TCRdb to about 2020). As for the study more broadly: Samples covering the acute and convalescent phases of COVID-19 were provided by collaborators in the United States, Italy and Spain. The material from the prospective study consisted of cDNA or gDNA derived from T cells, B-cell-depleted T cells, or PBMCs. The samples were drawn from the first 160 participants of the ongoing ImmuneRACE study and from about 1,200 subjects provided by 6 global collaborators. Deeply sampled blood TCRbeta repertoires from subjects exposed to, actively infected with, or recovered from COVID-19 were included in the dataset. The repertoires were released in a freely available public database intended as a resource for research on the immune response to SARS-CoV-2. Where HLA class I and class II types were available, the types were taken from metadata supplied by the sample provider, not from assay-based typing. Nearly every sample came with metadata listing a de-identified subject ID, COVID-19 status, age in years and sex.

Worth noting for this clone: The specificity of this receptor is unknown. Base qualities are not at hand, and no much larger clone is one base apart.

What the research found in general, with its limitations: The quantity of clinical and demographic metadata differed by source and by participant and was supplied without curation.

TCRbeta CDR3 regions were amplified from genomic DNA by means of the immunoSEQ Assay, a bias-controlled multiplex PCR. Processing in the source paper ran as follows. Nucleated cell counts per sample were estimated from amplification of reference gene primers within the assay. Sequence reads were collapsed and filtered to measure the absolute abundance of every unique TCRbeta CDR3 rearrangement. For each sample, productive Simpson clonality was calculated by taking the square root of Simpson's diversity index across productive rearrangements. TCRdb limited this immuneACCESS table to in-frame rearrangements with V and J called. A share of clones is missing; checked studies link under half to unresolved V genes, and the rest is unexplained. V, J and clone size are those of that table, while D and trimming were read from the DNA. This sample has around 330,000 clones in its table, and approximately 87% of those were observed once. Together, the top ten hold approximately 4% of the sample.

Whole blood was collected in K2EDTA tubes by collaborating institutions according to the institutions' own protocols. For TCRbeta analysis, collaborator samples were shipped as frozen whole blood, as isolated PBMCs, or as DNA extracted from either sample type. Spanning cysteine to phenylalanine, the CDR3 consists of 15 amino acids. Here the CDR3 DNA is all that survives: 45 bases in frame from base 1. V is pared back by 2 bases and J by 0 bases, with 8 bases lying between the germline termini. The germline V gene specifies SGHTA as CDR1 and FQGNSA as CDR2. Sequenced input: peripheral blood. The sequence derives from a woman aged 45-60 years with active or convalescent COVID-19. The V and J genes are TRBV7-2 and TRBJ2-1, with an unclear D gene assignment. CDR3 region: CASSLWASSYNEQFF. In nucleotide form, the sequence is TGTGCCAGCAGCTTATGGGCCAGCTCCTACAATGAGCAGTTCTTC. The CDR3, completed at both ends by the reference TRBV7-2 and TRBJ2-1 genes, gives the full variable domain GAGVSQSPSNKVTEKGKDVELRCDPISGHTALYWYRQSLGQGLEFLIYFQGNSAPDKSGLPSDRFSAERTGGSVSTLTIQRTQQEDSAVYLCASSLWASSYNEQFFGPGTRLTVL.